The T cell receptor beta chain described here comes from a study of T cell changes during pregnancy in multiple sclerosis. Sequencing was performed with immunoSEQ multiplex PCR; in TCRdb, only in-frame clones are kept and a portion is missing. The sample holds roughly 27,000 clones, approximately 92% seen once. Trimming removed 6 bases at V and 2 bases at J, with 11 bases between. CDR1 is MDHEN and CDR2 is SYDVKM in the germline V gene. The CDR3 has 13 residues. This chain connects TRBV28 to TRBJ2-7; possibly TRBD2 for D (5 bases). The receptor's source is a female donor with multiple sclerosis, enrolled in a pregnancy study. The sample was CD4+ T cells from peripheral blood mononuclear cells, taken in the first trimester of pregnancy. CDR3 DNA sequence: TGTGCCAGCAGGACATCCGGGGCCTACGAGCAGTACTTC. Amino acid sequence: CASRTSGAYEQYF.